Detailed here is one T cell receptor (beta chain). No cognate antigen has been identified for it. The sample holds no much larger clone one base away, and base qualities are not on file. The entry originates in a study of shared clonotypes between healthy human individuals (dated by TCRdb to 2020 to 2022). Background for the entire study: A few men and two women, aged 18 to 49 years, made up the cohort. Per donor, leukapheresis produced somewhere between about 0.8 and 9 billion PBMCs. For each donor, three plates each were used for CD4 naive and CD4 memory, two plates were used for CD8 naive, and one plate was used for CD8 memory. Libraries were prepared and TCR repertoires were sequenced by different laboratories using diverse techniques, in order to increase sequencing depth and limit assay-specific biases. To estimate repertoire size and how much clonotypes are shared between individuals, the study performed deep sequencing of blood TCR repertoires from roughly five healthy adults. What the work shows at the level of the full study, not this receptor alone: Approximately 5% of naive CD4, 3% to 3.5% of naive CD8, about 2.4% of memory CD4, and less than 0.45% of memory CD8 clonotypes were shared across a few donors. Even with the large sequencing depth, rarefaction of the sorted-subset datasets indicated that sequencing was incomplete. Sampling was restricted to blood, and TCR repertoires in tissues likely differ from the TCR repertoires found in blood. Because the study included only a small number of donors, the genetic and exposure-history diversity represented was limited. Clonotypes shared by all four sorted-subset donors showed higher generation probabilities than non-shared clonotypes. Pairwise subsampling indicated that sequencing depth was expected to affect the degree of clonotype sharing among donors. Larger estimated clonotype richness was generally found for naive subsets than for memory subsets.

TCR CDR3 regions were amplified from genomic DNA by multiplex PCR using the deep immunoSEQ assay. Extracted genomic DNA from each cell subset was distributed evenly across all wells of several immunoSEQ 96-well plates, and each plate was treated as a replicate. For sorted subsets, 150 to 200 ng genomic DNA, equal to tens of thousands of T cell genomes, was loaded into each replicate PCR. Purified libraries were quantified with a Qubit 3.0 fluorometer, sized on a Bioanalyzer 2100, and re-quantified with the KAPA Library Quantification kit. A separate single-read 150-cycle Illumina NextSeq 550 flow cell was used to sequence each immunoSEQ 96-well plate. As for how the authors treated the data: The immunoSEQ output contained only junctional sequences without quality scores, so filtering could not match that applied to full-length reads. Sequences were annotated with PyIR, a Python wrapper for IgBLAST v1.9, using IMGT germline references to assign V/J genes and CDR3. Reads were removed for weak V/J assignments (E-value above 1e-6), missing CDR3, stop codons, out-of-frame junctions, or ambiguous translated residues. V3J clonotypes were defined by identical inferred V gene, J gene, and CDR3 amino acid sequence. Percentage overlap between repertoires was computed as shared unique clonotypes divided by the size of the smaller repertoire. Three approaches were used to assess repertoire richness: RTK rarefaction, the Chao1 estimator, and Recon v2.1 estimates of unobserved clonotypes. Generation probabilities were computed with OLGA for all TCRbeta clonotypes obtained by the gDNA method from four donors. Here the immuneACCESS table is served through TCRdb, limited to in-frame sequences with V and J called. Missing clones are a known gap in these copies; in checked studies unresolved V genes cover under half, and the rest lacks a known reason. V, J and clone size derive from that table, while D and trimming were established from the DNA sequence. This sample comprises roughly 1 million clones, around four fifths of them detected only once. The ten largest clones represent about 1.4% of the sample.

The donors were healthy, HIV-negative adults with no recently reported acute infections or vaccinations. Every donor was a Caucasian adult living in Nashville, Tennessee, USA. CD4+ T cells were enriched by magnetic negative selection; naive cells were then positively selected on CD45RA, and the negative fraction formed the memory subset. Blood was collected by leukapheresis, and PBMCs were isolated by Ficoll-Histopaque density gradient centrifugation and then cryopreserved in liquid nitrogen vapor phase. Analytical flow cytometry was used to check the purity and quantity of every magnetically sorted T cell population. From each sorted fraction, genomic DNA was isolated and quantified by UV absorbance on a Nanodrop 2000c. The CDR3 starts with the cysteine, ends with the phenylalanine, and has 14 residues. The entry retains the CDR3 DNA only, 42 bases that are in frame from base 1. Between the V and J ends, shortened by 5 bases and 0 bases respectively, the junction contains 9 bases. In the germline V gene, CDR1 corresponds to MDHEN and CDR2 to SYDVKM.

This sequence was found in a man aged 18 to 30 in good health. Sequences were obtained from memory CD4+ T cells sorted from blood. The cell subset or site label, read with the paper, signifies: CD45RA-negative fraction. This sequence uses TRBV28 and TRBJ2-3, with no D gene named confidently. The CDR3 protein is CASSRIQSTDTQYF. The sequenced DNA is TGTGCCAGCAGTAGAATACAGAGCACAGATACGCAGTATTTT.